The 15 T cell receptor beta chains below come from one sample, sequenced in a study of blood T cell repertoires in COVID-19. The repertoire was sequenced with immunoSEQ multiplex PCR; TCRdb's copy has only in-frame clones and lacks some. In the table there are 90,000 to 110,000 clones, under 90% of which are singletons. Sequenced input: peripheral blood. The receptor source for this set is a woman aged 45-65 years with acute or convalescent COVID-19.

This clone has a handful of counts. The chain employs TRBV6-4 and TRBJ1-1; the D is unclear. Trimming removed 0 bases from V and 1 base from J, with 12 bases in between. In germline, CDR1 is MRHNA, CDR2 SNTAGT. The CDR3 runs to 16 residues. CDR3: CASSDSFWEGNTEAFF. In DNA form, the CDR3 reads TGTGCCAGCAGTGACTCGTTCTGGGAGGGGAACACTGAAGCTTTCTTT.

The CDR3 loop reads CASSSPFERGAGGLFF. For the CDR3, the DNA is TGTGCCAGCAGCTCCCCGTTCGAGCGGGGGGCGGGTGGACTGTTTTTT. The V gene is TRBV5-6, the J gene TRBJ1-4; maybe TRBD1 (6 bases). The ends were cut back, 3 bases at V and 13 bases at J, with 25 bases in the middle. This CDR3 contains 16 residues. Germline-derived CDR1 and CDR2 are SGHDT and YYEEEE.

The J gene is TRBJ1-1, the V gene TRBV5-1, with TRBD1 identical over 9 bases. Per the germline V gene, CDR1 is SGHRS and CDR2 is YFSETQ. The CDR3 is 14 amino acids. The trim removed 2 bases at V and 12 bases at J, leaving 11 bases unmatched. CDR3 residues: CASSFLGGDRDSFF. CDR3 in DNA: TGCGCCAGCAGCTTTCTTGGCGGGGACAGGGATTCTTTCTTT.

The chain carries TRBV19 and TRBJ1-4; D is uncertain. The CDR3 extends over 14 amino acids. Germline values: CDR1 LNHDA, CDR2 SQIVND (reference sequence). V dropped 3 bases and J dropped 4 bases, with 9 bases sitting between them. CDR3 in amino acids: CASSIQTLNEKLFF. CDR3 DNA: TGTGCCAGTAGTATCCAGACACTTAATGAAAAACTGTTTTTT.

Comments on this clone: At one of its ends the junction is not consistent with the germline gene, which may arise from a read error. The V and J genes are TRBV6-6 and TRBJ1-1, with no clear D. From germline, CDR1 is MNHNY and CDR2 SVGAGI (reference sequence). The CDR3 is 14 amino acids. The CDR3 sequence is CASRYSETGEVTFF. Here the CDR3 DNA reads TGTGCCAGCCGTTATTCCGAGACTGGAGAGGTAACTTTCTTT.

This chain joins TRBV5-8 and TRBJ2-1; the D is unclear. The germline CDR1 and CDR2 sequences are SGHTS and YDEGEE. This CDR3 has 15 amino acids. V was trimmed by 4 bases and J by 6 bases, leaving 17 bases between them. Here the CDR3 reads CASSPPGSSRNEQFF. The CDR3 nucleotides are TGTGCCAGCAGCCCCCCGGGTAGCTCCCGCAATGAGCAGTTCTTC.

A single count supports this clone. The gene calls are TRBV9 and TRBJ1-5; 8 bases fit TRBD1. The CDR3 is 14 residues long. J lost 6 bases, V lost 4 bases, and 6 bases had no gene match. Looked up from germline, CDR1 is SGDLS and CDR2 is YYNGEE. Here the CDR3 DNA reads TGTGCCAGCAGCCCGACAGGGGAAAGTCAGCCCCAGCATTTT. Protein product: CASSPTGESQPQHF.

The V and J genes are TRBV15 and TRBJ2-1, with 7 bases aligning to TRBD2. Per the germline V gene, CDR1 is LNHNV and CDR2 is YYDKDF (reference sequence). The length of the CDR3 is 14 residues. V gave up 1 base and J gave up 4 bases; unmatched junction bases: 1. The CDR3 sequence: CATSRGGGYNEQFF. In nucleotides, the CDR3 is TGTGCCACCAGCAGAGGGGGGGGATACAATGAGCAGTTCTTC. Supplemented by reference TRBV15 and TRBJ2-1, the full variable domain reads DAMVIQNPRYQVTQFGKPVTLSCSQTLNHNVMYWYQQKSSQAPKLLFHYYDKDFNNEADTPDNFQSRRPNTSFCFLDIRSPGLGDTAMYLCATSRGGGYNEQFFGPGTRLTVL.

V and J are TRBV5-4 and TRBJ2-1; a weak D match, TRBD2 (7 bases). Trimming removed 4 bases from V and 7 bases from J, with 21 bases in between. Germline CDR1 is SGHNT and CDR2 is YYREEE (reference sequence). The CDR3 totals 16 residues. CDR3 amino acids: CASSLGEGGGHNEQFF. CDR3 DNA: TGTGCCAGCAGCCTGGGGGAGGGCGGGGGCCATAATGAGCAGTTCTTC.

The chain combines TRBV2 with TRBJ2-1; D uncertain. The V end lost 3 bases, the J end lost 8 bases, and 23 bases lay between the germline ends. The CDR3 sequence is 17 residues long. Germline V gene data show CDR1 as SNHLY and CDR2 as FYNNEI. The DNA of the CDR3 is TGTGCCAGCAGTGAGCGGTGGGTTAGGAAGGCTTCGGATGAGCAGTTCTTC. It encodes CASSERWVRKASDEQFF.

The rearrangement links TRBV5-1 to TRBJ2-3; 9 bases agree with TRBD2. The V gene's germline CDR1 is SGHRS and CDR2 YFSETQ. This CDR3 is built from 16 residues. The V gene end was trimmed by 2 bases and the J gene end by 3 bases; junction bases not matched to a gene: 7. The CDR3 DNA is TGCGCCAGCAGCTTAGGAAGCCTAGCGGGGACAGATACGCAGTATTTT. Protein product: CASSLGSLAGTDTQYF.

The sample holds one count of this clone. The rearrangement joins TRBV5-1 to TRBJ2-7, with D possibly being TRBD1 (6 bases). This CDR3 contains 13 residues. From germline, CDR1 is SGHRS and CDR2 YFSETQ. V was shortened by 4 bases and J by 4 bases, with 12 bases between the two germline ends. Here the CDR3 reads CASSTTGSYEQYF. In DNA form, the CDR3 reads TGCGCCAGCAGCACTACAGGGTCTTACGAGCAGTACTTC.

The CDR3, as DNA: TGTGCCAGCAGTGCAAACACAGGGGTCAGCTCCTACAATGAGCAGTTCTTC. Protein: CASSANTGVSSYNEQFF. The J gene is TRBJ2-1, the V gene TRBV28; the match to TRBD1 covers 7 bases. CDR1 and CDR2 (germline): MDHEN, SYDVKM. The trim removed 5 bases at V and 0 bases at J, leaving 10 bases unmatched. This CDR3 is 17 amino acids long.

The chain combines TRBV28 with TRBJ1-2, with 7 bases aligning to TRBD1. The CDR3 length is 15 residues. Germline CDR1 is MDHEN and CDR2 is SYDVKM. With 8 bases clipped from V and 3 bases from J, the junction kept 12 bases outside the gene matches. The CDR3 region has the DNA TGTGCCAGCGGACCTTTGACAGGACAGGACTATGGCTACACCTTC. This encodes CASGPLTGQDYGYTF.

The chain combines TRBV6-5 with TRBJ2-2; D might be TRBD1 (5 bases). V gave up 0 bases and J gave up 4 bases, with 9 bases separating them. The CDR3 totals 15 residues. Germline V CDR1 and CDR2: MNHEY, SVGAGI. CDR3 bases: TGTGCCAGCAGTTACTCCGTGACAGTCACCGGGGAGCTGTTTTTT. Translation: CASSYSVTVTGELFF.